This T cell receptor (beta chain) was observed in a study of T cells in Graves' hyperthyroidism and ophthalmopathy. Whole-study results and caveats: The model foresaw ophthalmopathy a median 6.5 months prior to onset.

Turning to this clonotype: The antigen is unknown. Given a much more abundant clone one base away, this may be a read error.

From RNA transcripts, TCR beta CDR3 regions were amplified. The study used the HTBI primer set for a first-round RT-PCR of the TCR CDR3. Each CDR3 protein is one row after TCRdb ran MiXCR on the multiplex PCR reads. Here the sample spans around 350,000 distinct CDR3 sequences, over 10% being singletons. This CDR3 has 13 residues. V shed 0 bases and J shed 11 bases, with 8 bases lying between them. Per germline, CDR1 MNHEY and CDR2 SMNVEV (reference sequence). The V and J genes are TRBV27 and TRBJ1-6; D is unclear. Sequenced material: blood. The source of this sequence is a woman aged 18-29 years with Graves' hyperthyroidism. The CDR3 DNA reads TGTGCCAGCAGTTTATCTCCTGAACCACCCCTCCACTTT. As protein: CASSLSPEPPLHF.